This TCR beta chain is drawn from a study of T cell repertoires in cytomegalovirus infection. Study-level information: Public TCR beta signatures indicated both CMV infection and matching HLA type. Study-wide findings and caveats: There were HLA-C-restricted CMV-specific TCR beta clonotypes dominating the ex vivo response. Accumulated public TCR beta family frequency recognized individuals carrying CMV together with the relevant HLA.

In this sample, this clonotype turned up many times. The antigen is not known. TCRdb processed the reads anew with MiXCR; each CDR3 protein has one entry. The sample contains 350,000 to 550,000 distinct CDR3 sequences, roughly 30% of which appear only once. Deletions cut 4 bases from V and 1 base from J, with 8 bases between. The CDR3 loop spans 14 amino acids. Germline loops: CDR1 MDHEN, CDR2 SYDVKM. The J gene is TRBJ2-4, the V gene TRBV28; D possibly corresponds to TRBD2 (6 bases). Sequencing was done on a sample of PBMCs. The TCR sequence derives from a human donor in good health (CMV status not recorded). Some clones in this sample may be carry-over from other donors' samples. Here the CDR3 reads CASSYGGAKNIQYF. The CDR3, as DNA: TGTGCCAGCAGTTACGGAGGGGCCAAAAACATTCAGTACTTC.